This T cell receptor (beta chain) was obtained from a study of blood T cell repertoires in COVID-19. This CDR3 contains 14 residues. From germline, CDR1 is SGHTA and CDR2 FQGNSA. Trimming shortened V by 6 bases and J by 4 bases, and 16 bases separated the two germline ends. Clones were sequenced by immunoSEQ multiplex PCR, and TCRdb holds only the in-frame ones, with some missing. The table records a few hundred thousand clones, around nine tenths of them present only once. What was sequenced was PBMCs or T cells enriched from blood (not recorded which). This receptor was identified in a woman aged 45 to 65 who had been exposed to COVID-19. This rearrangement joins TRBV7-2 to TRBJ2-7; TRBD1 might be the D (5 bases). The CDR3 loop reads CASRPGSWAYEQYF. The DNA for the CDR3 is TGTGCCAGCAGACCAGGGTCGTGGGCTTACGAGCAGTACTTC.